Listed here are 25 T cell receptor beta chains from one sample, sequenced in a study of T cells after posttransplantation cyclophosphamide. Libraries were prepared by immunoSEQ multiplex PCR; TCRdb keeps only in-frame clonotypes and omits some of them. The repertoire has several thousand clones, about 95% of them found once; the top ten carry roughly 0.6%. Sequencing used naive CD4+ T cells sorted from PBMCs. Source of these receptors: a man between 50 and 59 years old.

This chain uses TRBV7-2 with TRBJ1-2; TRBD1 matches at 11 bases. The CDR3 extends over 14 amino acids. The germline V gene encodes CDR1 SGHTA and CDR2 FQGNSA. V shed 5 bases, J shed 8 bases, and the junction held 7 bases outside the gene matches. The CDR3 reads CASSAQGQGGGYTF. CDR3 DNA sequence: TGTGCCAGCAGCGCCCAGGGACAGGGGGGAGGCTACACCTTC.

The DNA of the CDR3 is TGTGCCAGCAGTATCACTAGCGGGAGGCGAATCGGAGATACGCAGTATTTT. This translates into CASSITSGRRIGDTQYF. The chain links TRBV27 to TRBJ2-3, with 12 bases matching TRBD2. This CDR3 has 17 amino acids. The V segment lost 5 bases and the J segment 5 bases; nucleotides outside the gene matches: 11. The V gene's germline CDR1 is MNHEY and CDR2 SMNVEV (reference sequence).

The chain joins TRBV7-9 to TRBJ2-1; D might be TRBD1 (6 bases). This CDR3 spans 15 amino acids. The V end lost 7 bases, the J end lost 2 bases, and 15 bases lay between the germline ends. Germline assignment: CDR1 SEHNR and CDR2 FQNEAQ (reference sequence). The CDR3 bases are TGTGCCAGCATACAGGGAATGGGAACCTACAATGAGCAGTTCTTC. This gives the protein CASIQGMGTYNEQFF.

The rearrangement links TRBV9 to TRBJ1-2; no definite D call. This CDR3 spans 12 amino acids. Trimming stripped 7 bases from V and 1 base from J, with 8 bases between. Germline V CDR1 and CDR2: SGDLS, YYNGEE. The CDR3: CASVGFNYGYTF. The CDR3 nucleotides read TGTGCCAGCGTCGGTTTTAACTATGGCTACACCTTC. Filled out from reference TRBV9 and TRBJ1-2, the complete variable domain reads DSGVTQTPKHLITATGQRVTLRCSPRSGDLSVYWYQQSLDQGLQFLIQYYNGEERAKGNILERFSAQQFPDLHSELNLSSLELGDSALYFCASVGFNYGYTFGSGTRLTVV.

This clone has more than one count but fewer than ten. The rearrangement joins TRBV19 to TRBJ1-4, with no clear D. V lost 5 bases and J lost 11, with 18 bases in between. CDR1 and CDR2 (germline): LNHDA, SQIVND (reference sequence). The CDR3 loop spans 14 amino acids. CDR3 protein: CASSAQDRTGKLFF. CDR3 nucleotides: TGTGCCAGTAGTGCCCAGGATCGGACGGGGAAACTGTTTTTT.

The chain recombines TRBV4-1 with TRBJ2-5; D perhaps matches TRBD2 (6 bases). This CDR3 region has 14 residues. CDR1 MGHRA and CDR2 YSYEKL come from the germline V gene. Between the trimmed V and J ends, which lost 1 base and 4 bases, there was a span of 10 bases. The CDR3 protein is CASSQGLVPETQYF. CDR3 bases: TGCGCCAGCAGCCAAGGACTAGTCCCAGAGACCCAGTACTTC.

The gene calls are TRBV11-3 and TRBJ1-2; D uncertain. Trimming removed 3 bases at V and 2 bases at J, with 7 bases between. The germline V gene encodes CDR1 SGHNT and CDR2 YENEEA. The length of the CDR3 is 13 residues. The CDR3 region has the DNA TGTGCCAGCAGCTTTGCAGCGAACTATGGCTACACCTTC. This sequence encodes CASSFAANYGYTF.

The chain joins TRBV5-8 to TRBJ2-2; no reliable D call. The CDR3 is 18 residues long. Per germline, CDR1 SGHTS and CDR2 YDEGEE. Between the trimmed V and J ends, which lost 0 bases and 7 bases, there was a span of 22 bases. This CDR3 reads CASSLAPSVTVWVGELFF. CDR3 DNA: TGTGCCAGCAGCTTGGCCCCCAGCGTTACTGTCTGGGTCGGGGAGCTGTTTTTT.

This clone showed up just once. The chain employs TRBV11-3 and TRBJ2-4; tentatively, D is TRBD2 (7 bases). The CDR3 has 18 amino acids. Trimming removed 3 bases at V and 0 bases at J, with 18 bases between. CDR1 SGHNT and CDR2 YENEEA come from the germline V gene. Here the CDR3 reads CASSFGLAGALAKNIQYF. The DNA for the CDR3 is TGTGCCAGCAGCTTCGGGTTGGCGGGGGCCCTAGCCAAAAACATTCAGTACTTC.

CDR3 amino acids: CASSLNGGGETQYF. CDR3 nucleotide sequence: TGTGCCAGCAGCTTAAATGGGGGGGGAGAGACCCAGTACTTC. J is TRBJ2-5 and V is TRBV7-2; 7 bases map to TRBD2. CDR3 length equals 14 residues. The germline V gene has CDR1 SGHTA and CDR2 FQGNSA. V trimming: 2 bases; J trimming: 4 bases; junction bases outside the gene matches: 4.

The chain uses TRBV18 and TRBJ2-5; D may be TRBD1 (6 bases). Trimming shortened V by 0 bases and J by 6 bases, and 11 bases separated the two germline ends. The CDR3 length is 14 residues. Germline CDR1 reads KGHSH; CDR2 reads LQKENI. In DNA form, the CDR3 reads TGTGCCAGCTCACCACCGGTCAGGGGTCAGACCCAGTACTTC. The encoded protein is CASSPPVRGQTQYF. Drawing the rest from reference TRBV18 and TRBJ2-5, the complete variable domain is NAGVMQNPRHLVRRRGQEARLRCSPMKGHSHVYWYRQLPEEGLKFMVYLQKENIIDESGMPKERFSAEFPKEGPSILRIQQVVRGDSAAYFCASSPPVRGQTQYFGPGTRLLVL.

The chain uses TRBV6-5 and TRBJ2-7, with D possibly TRBD1 on 6 matching bases. The CDR3 sequence is 15 residues long. CDR1 and CDR2 (germline): MNHEY, SVGAGI. Trimming shortened V by 4 bases and J by 0 bases, and 13 bases separated the two germline ends. The CDR3, as DNA: TGTGCCAGCAGTTCCAGGGGATGGGACTCCTACGAGCAGTACTTC. Translation gives CASSSRGWDSYEQYF.

This clone was recorded a few times. The chain employs TRBV7-2 and TRBJ2-1; D remains ambiguous. CDR1 is SGHTA and CDR2 is FQGNSA in the germline V gene. V lost 3 bases, J lost 4 bases, and 7 bases lay in between. This CDR3 is 13 amino acids long. This CDR3 reads CASSFRRYNEQFF. CDR3 sequence (DNA): TGTGCCAGCAGCTTCCGTCGTTACAATGAGCAGTTCTTC.

The genes are TRBV10-3 and TRBJ2-5; no firm D call. The CDR3 consists of 12 residues. Germline CDR1 and CDR2: ENHRY and SYGVKD. The V and J ends lost 6 bases and 5 bases respectively, with 10 bases between them. The CDR3 is CAISAEMETQYF. The CDR3 DNA follows: TGTGCCATCAGCGCTGAGATGGAGACCCAGTACTTC.

V usage is TRBV30 and J usage is TRBJ2-7; a weak D match, TRBD2 (5 bases). Germline-derived CDR1 and CDR2 are GTSNPN and SVGIG (reference sequence). V was cut by 0 bases and J by 9 bases, with 12 bases left in between. This CDR3 has 12 amino acids. The CDR3 is CAWSVVTRGQYF. CDR3 nucleotides: TGTGCCTGGAGTGTAGTTACCCGGGGGCAGTACTTC.

V is TRBV5-1 and J is TRBJ1-2; 7 nucleotides line up with TRBD1. CDR1 and CDR2 (germline): SGHRS, YFSETQ. This CDR3 has 13 amino acids. V gave up 5 bases and J gave up 3 bases; unmatched junction bases: 4. The chain's CDR3 is CASSYGTDYGYTF. For the CDR3, the DNA is TGCGCCAGCAGTTACGGGACAGACTATGGCTACACCTTC.

The chain joins TRBV30 to TRBJ2-1; D call uncertain. The V end was cut by 0 bases, the J end by 10 bases, with 7 bases between. The CDR3 runs to 11 residues. Per germline, CDR1 GTSNPN and CDR2 SVGIG (reference sequence). CDR3 residues: CAWSVVREQFF. DNA for the CDR3: TGTGCCTGGAGTGTTGTTCGGGAGCAGTTCTTC.

This sequence joins TRBV19 and TRBJ1-2; D is undetermined. Trimming pared 5 bases from V and 4 bases from J, leaving 11 bases between. CDR1 is LNHDA and CDR2 is SQIVND in the germline V gene (reference sequence). This CDR3 contains 13 residues. Written as DNA, the CDR3 is TGTGCCAGTAGTCTTGACACTCCCTATGGCTACACCTTC. The encoded protein is CASSLDTPYGYTF.

The chain carries TRBV10-3 and TRBJ2-7, with TRBD1 as a possible D gene (5 bases). CDR1 ENHRY and CDR2 SYGVKD come from the germline V gene. The ends were cut back, 4 bases at V and 0 bases at J, with 10 bases in the middle. CDR3 length: 14 residues. In DNA, the CDR3 is TGTGCCATCAGTGGTACAGGAACCTCCTACGAGCAGTACTTC. Protein product: CAISGTGTSYEQYF.

V usage is TRBV2 and J usage is TRBJ2-5; TRBD1 matches at 8 bases. CDR1 is SNHLY, CDR2 FYNNEI, per germline. The V and J ends lost 6 bases and 3 bases, in that order; junction bases with no gene match: 6. The CDR3 spans 14 residues. The CDR3 nucleotides are TGTGCCAGCAGCGTGACAGGGGTCAAAGAGACCCAGTACTTC. Protein product: CASSVTGVKETQYF.

This clone appeared a few times. The rearrangement joins TRBV10-3 to TRBJ2-6; no reliable D call. V was shortened by 10 bases and J by 4 bases, with 5 bases between the two germline ends. The CDR3 covers 11 residues. CDR1 ENHRY and CDR2 SYGVKD come from the germline V gene. This CDR3 is CATQGANVLTF. DNA for the CDR3: TGTGCCACCCAGGGGGCCAACGTCCTGACTTTC.

Here the CDR3 DNA reads TGTGCCAGCAGTTACAGAGGGACAAAGAACACTGAAGCTTTCTTT. Protein product: CASSYRGTKNTEAFF. J is TRBJ1-1 and V is TRBV6-5, with D possibly TRBD1 on 6 matching bases. Germline V gene sequence: CDR1 MNHEY, CDR2 SVGAGI. The CDR3 sequence is 15 residues long. V lost 2 bases and J 1 base, leaving 11 bases between the germline ends.

The chain combines TRBV6-1 with TRBJ2-3; 9 bases align to TRBD1. This CDR3 comprises 13 residues. The ends lost 4 bases at V and 13 bases at J; junction bases unmatched: 9. Per germline, CDR1 MNHNS and CDR2 SASEGT. The CDR3 protein is CASSGGTGNNKYF. The CDR3, as DNA: TGTGCCAGCAGTGGCGGGACAGGGAACAACAAGTATTTT.

The chain employs TRBV27 and TRBJ1-2, with TRBD1 matching 8 bases. This CDR3 comprises 15 residues. J was trimmed by 6 bases and V by 7 bases; bases with no gene match: 13. Germline CDR1 is MNHEY and CDR2 is SMNVEV (reference sequence). As DNA, the CDR3 is TGTGCCAGCACCCCTGGGGGACAGGCGCTTCATGGCTACACCTTC. This translates into CASTPGGQALHGYTF.

This clone was seen just once. The chain employs TRBV9 and TRBJ1-1, with D perhaps matching TRBD1 (5 bases). The germline gives CDR1 SGDLS, CDR2 YYNGEE. Trimming cost V 7 bases and J 4 bases, with 14 bases left between them. This CDR3 has 13 amino acids. CDR3 nucleotides: TGTGCCAGCGCGCAGGGTTCGGGCACTGAAGCTTTCTTT. This gives the protein CASAQGSGTEAFF.